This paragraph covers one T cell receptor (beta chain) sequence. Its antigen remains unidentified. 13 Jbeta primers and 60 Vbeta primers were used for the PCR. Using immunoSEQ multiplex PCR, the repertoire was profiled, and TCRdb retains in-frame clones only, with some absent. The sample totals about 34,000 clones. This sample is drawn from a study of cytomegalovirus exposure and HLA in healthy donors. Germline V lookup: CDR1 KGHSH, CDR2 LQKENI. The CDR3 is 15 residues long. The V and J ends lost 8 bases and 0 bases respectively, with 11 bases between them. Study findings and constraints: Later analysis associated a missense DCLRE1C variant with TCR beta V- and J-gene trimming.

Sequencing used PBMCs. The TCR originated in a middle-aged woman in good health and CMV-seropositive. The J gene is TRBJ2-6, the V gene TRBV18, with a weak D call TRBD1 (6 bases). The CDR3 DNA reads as TGTGCCAGCAAAACACAGGGCTCTGGGGCCAACGTCCTGACTTTC. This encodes CASKTQGSGANVLTF.